This T cell receptor beta chain was profiled in a study of OX40 agonist ivuxolimab in advanced cancers. Broadly, across the study: The costimulatory receptor OX40 (CD134) was targeted by ivuxolimab, a fully human IgG2 agonistic monoclonal antibody. Intravenous ivuxolimab was administered to patients every 2 weeks at six dose levels: 0.01, 0.1, 0.3, 1.5, 3 and 10 mg/kg. Of the approximately 54 dose-escalation patients, hepatocellular carcinoma was present in roughly 19, melanoma in approximately 15, renal cell carcinoma in 9 and head and neck cancer in 9. In the dose-escalation cohort, 82.7% of patients were male, and the mean age was roughly 60 years, with a range of roughly 20 to 80. Patients were allowed to have had prior anti-PD-1, anti-PD-L1 or anti-CTLA-4 therapy, and 40% of the dose-escalation patients had been treated with checkpoint inhibitors. Partial responses were achieved by three dose-escalation patients, of whom one had hepatocellular carcinoma and two had cutaneous melanoma. The purpose of peripheral TCRbeta sequencing was to test whether ivuxolimab changed TCR sequence diversity and led to clonal T-cell expansion. The paper describes the monotherapy dose-escalation part (N = 52 patients) of the phase I trial of ivuxolimab.

Results and caveats for the whole study, not just this receptor: In the 0.1-3.0 mg/kg groups, partial responders had among the lowest normalized peripheral clonal expansion, particularly in CD8+ T cells. At doses of 0.1 to 3.0 mg/kg, clonal expansion of both CD4+ and CD8+ blood T cells was observed from baseline to week 6. After ivuxolimab, CD8+ T cells had more expanded clones than CD4+ T cells on average. Low levels of normalized T-cell clonal expansion were also seen in some patients who did not respond. The antigen specificity of the peripheral T cells that underwent clonal expansion was not determined.

A note on this clone: Which antigen it targets is not known. No clone much larger than this one lies a single base away; base qualities are absent.

For sequencing of the TCRbeta CDR3 region, genomic DNA was extracted from the sorted cells. The immunoSEQ Assay was used to sequence the TCRbeta CDR3 regions. Sourced from immuneACCESS, this table was stored by TCRdb with only in-frame sequences that have V and J called. A share of the clones is absent; for the studies checked, an unresolved V gene accounts for under half, and the remainder has no known explanation. In this sample the table shows about 55,000 clones, 88% of which occur a single time. The ten largest clonotypes hold around 1.5% of the sample. Inclusive of the bounding cysteine and phenylalanine, the CDR3 is 17 residues long. Left in the record is the CDR3 DNA by itself, 51 bases read in frame from the first base. V is cut by 0 bases and J by 0 bases, and the space between the germline ends is 12 bases. CDR1 is given as MGHRA and CDR2 as YSYEKL, both from the germline V gene. Patients with a history of autoimmune disease or receiving systemic immunosuppression were excluded from the trial. Peripheral blood for TCR sequencing was drawn from every dose cohort at baseline, at cycle 4 day 1 and at cycle 7 day 1. The samples were taken from a phase I, first-in-human, multicenter, open-label dose-escalation trial of ivuxolimab. Adults with locally advanced or metastatic head and neck squamous cell, hepatocellular, melanoma or renal cell carcinoma were enrolled in the trial. Before TCR sequencing, CD4+ and CD8+ T cells were separately sorted from peripheral blood.

The sample was CD4+ or CD8+ T cells sorted from blood, taken in a trial of the OX40 agonist ivuxolimab. The chain links TRBV4-1 with TRBJ2-4; D gene: possibly TRBD1, on 6 matching bases. The TCR originated in an adult with an advanced solid tumor such as melanoma, head and neck, liver or kidney cancer. The sequence in DNA is TGCGCCAGCAGCCAAGACCAGGGGACGTTAGCCAAAAACATTCAGTACTTC. The encoded protein is CASSQDQGTLAKNIQYF.